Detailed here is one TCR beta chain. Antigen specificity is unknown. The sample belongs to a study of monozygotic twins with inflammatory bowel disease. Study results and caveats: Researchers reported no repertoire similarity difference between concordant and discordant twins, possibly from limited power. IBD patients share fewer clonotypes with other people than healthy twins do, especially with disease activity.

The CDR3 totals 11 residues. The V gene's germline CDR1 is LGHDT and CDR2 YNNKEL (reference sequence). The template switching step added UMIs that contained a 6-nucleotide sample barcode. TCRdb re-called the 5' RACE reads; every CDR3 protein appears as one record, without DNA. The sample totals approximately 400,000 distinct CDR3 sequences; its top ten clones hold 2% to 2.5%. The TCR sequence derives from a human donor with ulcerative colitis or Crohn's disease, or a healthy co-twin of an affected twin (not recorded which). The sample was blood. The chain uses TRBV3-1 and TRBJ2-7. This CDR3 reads CASSQEREQYF.